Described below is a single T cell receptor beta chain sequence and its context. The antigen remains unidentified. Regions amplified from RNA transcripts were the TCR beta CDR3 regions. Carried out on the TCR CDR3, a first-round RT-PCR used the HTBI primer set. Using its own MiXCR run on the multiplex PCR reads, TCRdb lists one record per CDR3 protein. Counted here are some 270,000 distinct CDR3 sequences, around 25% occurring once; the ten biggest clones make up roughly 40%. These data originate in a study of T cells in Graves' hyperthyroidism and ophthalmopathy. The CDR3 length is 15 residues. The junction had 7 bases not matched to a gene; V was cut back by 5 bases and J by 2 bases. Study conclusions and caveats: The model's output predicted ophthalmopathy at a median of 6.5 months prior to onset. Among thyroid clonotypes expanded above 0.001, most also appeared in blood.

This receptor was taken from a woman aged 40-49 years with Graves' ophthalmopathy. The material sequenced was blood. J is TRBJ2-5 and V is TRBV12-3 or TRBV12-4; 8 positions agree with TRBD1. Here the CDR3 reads CASSPTGASQETQYF. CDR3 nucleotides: TGTGCCAGCAGTCCGACAGGGGCCTCTCAAGAGACCCAGTACTTC.